This entry is about one T cell receptor (beta chain). This clonotype was counted only a few times. Its antigen is currently not known. No much larger clone is present one base from it, and per-base qualities are unavailable. These data belong to a study of T cell repertoires in aging, cancer and after chemotherapy (dated by TCRdb to about 2019). About the full investigation: The donors fell into six age groups ranging from 30 or younger to 70 or older, and each group had at least three individuals. TCR repertoires from healthy donor controls were recorded over periods of several months to years and showed clear clonal overlap between repeated samplings. Alongside some 98 healthy donors serving as a reference group, the cohort included over 200 cancer patients, of whom around 91 had hematological cancers and 110 to 140 had solid cancers. The full dataset contained approximately 9.6 million TCR reads. To examine immunoaging and T cell reconstitution after chemotherapy, the study profiled TCR beta repertoires in peripheral blood from healthy donors and cancer patients. What the authors observed across the whole study: In both cancer cohorts, the median generation probability rose over the chemotherapy interval, which suggests that the repertoire was reconstituted through rebound thymic output. According to the authors, the repertoire data do not permit conclusions about immunological memory after chemotherapy. In healthy donors, the decline in TCR diversity with age was mainly explained by loss of richness, whereas in cancer patients loss of evenness was also found to contribute. Untreated patients with hematological or solid cancers showed significantly lower blood TCR diversity and higher clonality than age-matched healthy donors.

TCR beta rearrangements were amplified from genomic DNA extracted from peripheral blood rather than from sorted cells or RNA. Inclusive of the bounding cysteine and phenylalanine, the CDR3 is 14 residues long. Only the CDR3 part of the read is kept: 42 bases, read in frame from the first base. The junction carries 12 bases between V and J, which are trimmed by 3 bases and 3 bases respectively. CDR1 and CDR2, looked up from the germline V gene, are KGHSH and LQKENI. Multiplex touch-down PCR with a mixed TRB-A/B primer pool was used to amplify rearranged TRB sequences covering the V, D and J segments. Two consecutive PCR reactions with Phusion HS II polymerase added Illumina adapters and sample indices to the amplicons. After gel purification with the NucleoSpin Gel and PCR Clean-up kit, the amplicons were checked using Qubit and an Agilent 2100 Bioanalyzer. Libraries were sequenced on an Illumina MiSeq using 600-cycle, single-indexed, paired-end runs. The source study handled its data this way. MiXCR versions 2.12 and 3.0.5 were used to process the TRB sequences. A clone was defined as each unique CDR3 nucleotide sequence, and only productive sequences supported by at least two reads were kept. The repertoire metrics were Shannon diversity, evenness, clonality (calculated as one minus evenness), and diversity profiles parameterized by alpha from 0 to 5. The IGoR algorithm was used to calculate generation probabilities for clones in the paired samples taken before and after chemotherapy. TCRdb redid the processing of the public reads, applying fastp at Q25 and MiXCR, and retained in-frame beta chains. Rows are combined by CDR3 protein, so each entry shows the most common genes and DNA. The V and J calls and clone size are TCRdb's, not the authors'. Recorded for this sample are around 4,000 distinct CDR3 sequences; approximately 23% of them occurred a single time. The ten largest clones capture roughly 30% of the sample.

The TCR originated in a human donor in good health. The donor label of this sample is uncertain. The sample was blood. The chain employs TRBV18 and TRBJ2-7; matching of 6 bases hints at TRBD2 as the D gene. The CDR3 has the sequence CASSPSGLLYEQYF. The sequenced DNA: TGTGCCAGCTCACCTTCGGGACTTCTCTACGAGCAGTACTTC. The full variable domain, with segments outside the CDR3 supplied by the reference TRBV18 and TRBJ2-7 proteins, appears as NAGVMQNPRHLVRRRGQEARLRCSPMKGHSHVYWYRQLPEEGLKFMVYLQKENIIDESGMPKERFSAEFPKEGPSILRIQQVVRGDSAAYFCASSPSGLLYEQYFGPGTRLTVT.